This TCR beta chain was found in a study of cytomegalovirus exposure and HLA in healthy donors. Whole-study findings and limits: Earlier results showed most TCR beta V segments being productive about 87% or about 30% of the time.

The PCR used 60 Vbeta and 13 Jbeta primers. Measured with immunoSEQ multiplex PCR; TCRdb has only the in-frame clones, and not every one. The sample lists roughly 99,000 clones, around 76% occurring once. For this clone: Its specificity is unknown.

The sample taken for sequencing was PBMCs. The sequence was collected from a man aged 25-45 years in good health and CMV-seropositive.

The CDR3 coding sequence is TGTGCCAGCAGCAAATCGCCGGGACAGGTGGGGGCTAGGGCCCAGCATTTT. Its translation is CASSKSPGQVGARAQHF. The V call is TRBV21-1, the J call TRBJ1-5; TRBD1 is the table's D call and was not checked against the DNA. TRBV21-1 is shown as a pseudogene. The CDR3 runs 17 residues.